These T cell receptor beta chains were read from a single sample in a study of T-cell memory formation after mild COVID-19. Each CDR3 protein is one row after TCRdb ran MiXCR on the 5' RACE reads. Of more than 250,000 distinct CDR3 sequences in the sample, roughly 17% were seen once. Sequences were obtained from PBMCs or a T cell subset sorted from them (not recorded which). These TCRs come from a man aged 18 to 30 who had mild COVID-19 (a few samples of this study predate the infection). Cell type and time point are not known. CDR3s leave out the opening cysteine and the closing phenylalanine or tryptophan. The order of the fields is D gene, V gene, J gene, clone size, CDR3 protein. D genes are given only for firm matches. Clone size, where shown, is once, few, many, or a class for clones that have expanded.

>NA|TRBV20-1|TRBJ1-1|NA
SVGGRVYTEAF
>NA|TRBV6-6|TRBJ2-5|many
ASSYSETQY
>NA|TRBV2|TRBJ1-6|NA
ASSPDRNNSPLH
>NA|TRBV5-1|TRBJ2-2|NA
ASRVIETGELF
>NA|TRBV7-3|TRBJ2-3|medium-sized
ASSLYGTDTQY
>TRBD2|TRBV10-3|TRBJ2-1|few
AIRTSGGNNEQF
>TRBD2|TRBV5-1|TRBJ2-3|few
ASSPGLAGRTDTQY
>NA|TRBV7-9|TRBJ2-3|few
ASSTRGTTSTDTQY
>NA|TRBV18|TRBJ2-3|NA
ASSPPGRDTQY
>NA|TRBV11-2|TRBJ1-2|few
ASSPGRGAGYGYT
>NA|TRBV7-9|TRBJ1-4|few
ASSRAAEGKLF
>NA|TRBV6-1|TRBJ1-2|NA
ASIGAGYT
>NA|TRBV12-3/TRBV12-4|TRBJ2-2|once
ASSFYKAAGELF
>TRBD2|TRBV20-1|TRBJ2-3|few
SATSGAKDTQY
>NA|TRBV7-7|TRBJ2-5|NA
ASSLYFTQGETQY
>TRBD1|TRBV5-1|TRBJ1-1|few
ASSLEETGDPRGTEAF
>NA|TRBV7-3|TRBJ2-3|NA
ASRHDYTDTQY
>NA|TRBV6-2/TRBV6-3|TRBJ2-7|NA
AAGDNRRAYEQY
>TRBD2|TRBV6-5|TRBJ2-1|NA
ASSSVAGRYNEQF
>TRBD2|TRBV7-2|TRBJ2-5|many
ASSLAGRYSGETQY
>NA|TRBV5-1|TRBJ1-3|few
ASSPTAGEENTIY
>NA|TRBV5-1|TRBJ2-7|NA
ASSSDRTSSYEQY
>TRBD1|TRBV5-1|TRBJ1-6|many
ASSPGTGASPLH
>NA|TRBV7-9|TRBJ2-1|few
ASNPGSSYNEQF
>TRBD2|TRBV12-3/TRBV12-4|TRBJ2-2|NA
ASSLYGWEGTNTGELF
>NA|TRBV6-5|TRBJ2-7|NA
ASSYAPFGEQY
>NA|TRBV6-6|TRBJ1-4|few
ASTRGIGDEKLF
>NA|TRBV4-3|TRBJ2-5|NA
ASSSQWGETQY
>TRBD1|TRBV20-1|TRBJ1-4|few
SARGQGGEKLF
>TRBD1|TRBV7-9|TRBJ2-3|many
ASSTATGARTDTQY
>NA|TRBV18|TRBJ2-3|once
ASSPLDSTDTQY
>NA|TRBV4-1|TRBJ2-1|many
ASSQEGGAYNEQF
>NA|TRBV20-1|TRBJ2-3|NA
SARASGGATDTQY
>TRBD1|TRBV7-2|TRBJ2-3|NA
ASSWGQLTDTQY
>TRBD1|TRBV5-1|TRBJ2-1|many
ASSWTGTGVNNEQF
>NA|TRBV11-2|TRBJ1-2|NA
ASSLATDYGYT
>TRBD2|TRBV4-3|TRBJ2-1|NA
ASSREVTSGGYNEQF
>TRBD1|TRBV5-1|TRBJ2-3|few
ASSLGTGGRTDTQY
>NA|TRBV12-3/TRBV12-4|TRBJ2-1|NA
ASSSGHYNEQF
>NA|TRBV7-3|TRBJ2-3|NA
ASPWARTDTQY
>NA|TRBV12-3/TRBV12-4|TRBJ1-5|NA
ASSLVASNQPQH
>NA|TRBV24-1|TRBJ2-1|NA
ATGSPYNEQF
>NA|TRBV10-2|TRBJ1-5|NA
ASSEPSVGNQPQH
>TRBD1|TRBV12-3/TRBV12-4|TRBJ2-5|NA
ASSQQTGGGETQY
>TRBD1|TRBV5-1|TRBJ1-4|few
ASSPLTGIEEKLF
>TRBD2|TRBV5-6|TRBJ2-3|many
ASSLLASGDTDTQY
>NA|TRBV5-1|TRBJ2-1|many
ASSFGGDEQF
>TRBD1|TRBV27|TRBJ2-1|many
ASTLDRTGVDEQF
>NA|TRBV12-3/TRBV12-4|TRBJ1-6|NA
ASSRTEVYNSPLH
>NA|TRBV6-2/TRBV6-3|TRBJ1-5|NA
ASSSRAQGPQH
>TRBD2|TRBV5-4|TRBJ2-1|NA
ASSLVSSGGYEQF
>NA|TRBV20-1|TRBJ1-1|few
SARSPGMSAVEAF
>TRBD2|TRBV10-3|TRBJ2-3|NA
AISESRAGVSTDTQY
>NA|TRBV25-1|TRBJ1-1|few
ASRLGGTEAF
>NA|TRBV5-4|TRBJ1-2|few
ASSSPGTSYGYT
>NA|TRBV7-9|TRBJ1-2|few
ASNPLRQIAGYT
>NA|TRBV4-3|TRBJ2-7|many
ASSQDRLSNEQY
>NA|TRBV9|TRBJ2-5|NA
ASSVLWGETQY
>TRBD1|TRBV5-1|TRBJ2-2|NA
ASSLRDRPNTGELF
>NA|TRBV12-3/TRBV12-4|TRBJ1-5|NA
ASSQREGQPQH